These T cell receptor beta chains were read from a single sample in a study of cytomegalovirus exposure and HLA in healthy donors. The assay was immunoSEQ multiplex PCR, and TCRdb's table has in-frame clones only and misses some. In the table there are around 72,000 clones, about 72% of which are singletons. Sequences were obtained from PBMCs. These receptors originate from a man aged 35 to 55 in good health and CMV-seropositive. CDR3s include the opening cysteine and the closing phenylalanine or tryptophan. A D gene is named only where the DNA matches it firmly. The size entry is marked missing in some rows and otherwise reads once, few, many or a size class.

j_gene: TRBJ2-1; v_gene: TRBV6-5; d_gene: TRBD1; abundance: few; CDR3nt: TGTGCCAGCAGTTCCGGGACAGGAGCTTACAATGAGCAGTTCTTC; CDR3aa: CASSSGTGAYNEQFF
j_gene: TRBJ2-4; v_gene: TRBV19; d_gene: NA; abundance: NA; CDR3nt: TGTGCCAGTAATAGGGGCGAGGTTCGGTACTTC; CDR3aa: CASNRGEVRYF
j_gene: TRBJ2-1; v_gene: TRBV19; d_gene: NA; abundance: NA; CDR3nt: TGTGCCAGTAGTATCGCCGGGGAGCAGTTCTTC; CDR3aa: CASSIAGEQFF
j_gene: TRBJ1-4; v_gene: TRBV9; d_gene: NA; abundance: NA; CDR3nt: TGTGCCAGCAGCGTAGGAGGGACTGCTGAAAAACTGTTTTTT; CDR3aa: CASSVGGTAEKLFF
j_gene: TRBJ1-1; v_gene: TRBV5-1; d_gene: NA; abundance: NA; CDR3nt: TGCGCCAGCAGCACTCAGGGGCGCACTGAAGCTTTCTTT; CDR3aa: CASSTQGRTEAFF
j_gene: TRBJ1-1; v_gene: TRBV5-8; d_gene: NA; abundance: NA; CDR3nt: TGTGCCAGCAGCTTGGCGGGGGACTGGGCTTTCTTT; CDR3aa: CASSLAGDWAFF
j_gene: TRBJ1-2; v_gene: TRBV5-1; d_gene: NA; abundance: once; CDR3nt: TGCGCCAGCAGCAGCAGAACCGACAAGACCTACACCTTC; CDR3aa: CASSSRTDKTYTF
j_gene: TRBJ1-4; v_gene: TRBV27; d_gene: NA; abundance: NA; CDR3nt: TGTGCCAGCAGTCCGAGTGGGACATATGAAAAACTGTTTTTT; CDR3aa: CASSPSGTYEKLFF
j_gene: TRBJ1-5; v_gene: TRBV19; d_gene: NA; abundance: NA; CDR3nt: TGTGCCAGTAGTATAGATGGAGATCGGCCCCAGCATTTT; CDR3aa: CASSIDGDRPQHF
j_gene: TRBJ2-3; v_gene: TRBV7-9; d_gene: TRBD2; abundance: NA; CDR3nt: TGTGCCAGCAGACCCTCGACTAGCGTAAAAGATACGCAGTATTTT; CDR3aa: CASRPSTSVKDTQYF
j_gene: TRBJ2-1; v_gene: TRBV20-1; d_gene: NA; abundance: NA; CDR3nt: TGCAGTGCTCTACTAGGGGGTGAGCAGTTCTTC; CDR3aa: CSALLGGEQFF
j_gene: TRBJ1-1; v_gene: TRBV5-1; d_gene: NA; abundance: once; CDR3nt: TGCGCCAGCGGATCCGGGACGGGGGATGAAGCTTTCTTT; CDR3aa: CASGSGTGDEAFF
j_gene: TRBJ2-1; v_gene: TRBV6-4; d_gene: NA; abundance: NA; CDR3nt: TGTGCCAGCACATCCTACCTACCCAATGAGCAGTTCTTC; CDR3aa: CASTSYLPNEQFF
j_gene: TRBJ2-7; v_gene: TRBV7-2; d_gene: TRBD2; abundance: NA; CDR3nt: TGTGCCAGCAGCGTTAGCGGGGTCGGGGACTACGAGCAGTACTTC; CDR3aa: CASSVSGVGDYEQYF
j_gene: TRBJ2-2; v_gene: TRBV4-1; d_gene: NA; abundance: NA; CDR3nt: TGCGCCAGCACCGTAACAGCCCGCACCGGGGAGCTGTTTTTT; CDR3aa: CASTVTARTGELFF
j_gene: TRBJ2-3; v_gene: TRBV4-3; d_gene: TRBD2; abundance: NA; CDR3nt: TGCGCCAGCAGCCAAGAGTCTAGCGGGGGCACAGATACGCAGTATTTT; CDR3aa: CASSQESSGGTDTQYF
j_gene: TRBJ2-5; v_gene: TRBV6-5; d_gene: NA; abundance: few; CDR3nt: TGTGCCAGCAGTTATCGGCCAGGGGATTTCGAGACCCAGTACTTC; CDR3aa: CASSYRPGDFETQYF
j_gene: TRBJ2-7; v_gene: TRBV7-2; d_gene: TRBD1; abundance: NA; CDR3nt: TGTGCCAGCAGCCTCCCCCGCGGGACAGGGTCGACCTACGAGCAGTACTTC; CDR3aa: CASSLPRGTGSTYEQYF
j_gene: TRBJ1-2; v_gene: TRBV28; d_gene: TRBD1; abundance: NA; CDR3nt: TGTGCCAGCAGTTCCATCGGACAGGGGGTCTATGGCTACACCTTC; CDR3aa: CASSSIGQGVYGYTF
j_gene: TRBJ1-1; v_gene: TRBV27; d_gene: TRBD1; abundance: few; CDR3nt: TGTGCCAGCCTATTAAGGACAGGGGTCATGAACACTGAAGCTTTCTTT; CDR3aa: CASLLRTGVMNTEAFF
j_gene: TRBJ2-3; v_gene: TRBV6-1; d_gene: NA; abundance: NA; CDR3nt: TGTGCCAGCAGTGATCCAGGGTGGTTTACGCAGTATTTT; CDR3aa: CASSDPGWFTQYF
j_gene: TRBJ1-1; v_gene: TRBV28; d_gene: NA; abundance: once; CDR3nt: TGTGCCAGCAGTGGGACTGCTGAAGCTTTCTTT; CDR3aa: CASSGTAEAFF
j_gene: TRBJ2-7; v_gene: TRBV18; d_gene: TRBD2; abundance: NA; CDR3nt: TGTGCCAGCTCACCCCTGGGACTAGCGGGGGACGAGCAGTACTTC; CDR3aa: CASSPLGLAGDEQYF
j_gene: TRBJ2-2; v_gene: TRBV9; d_gene: TRBD1; abundance: NA; CDR3nt: TGTGCCTCCCGGACAGGAAAGACCGGGGAGCTGTTTTTT; CDR3aa: CASRTGKTGELFF
j_gene: TRBJ1-4; v_gene: TRBV18; d_gene: NA; abundance: few; CDR3nt: TGTGCCAGCTCACCAGTTCTGGCGGGAAATGAAAAACTGTTTTTT; CDR3aa: CASSPVLAGNEKLFF
j_gene: TRBJ1-6; v_gene: TRBV7-9; d_gene: NA; abundance: NA; CDR3nt: TGTGCCAGCAGCTTAGGGGGGGATTCACCCCTCCACTTT; CDR3aa: CASSLGGDSPLHF
j_gene: TRBJ2-5; v_gene: TRBV10-2; d_gene: TRBD1; abundance: NA; CDR3nt: TGCGCCAGCAGTTACGCGGGACAGGGGGAAGAGACCCAGTACTTC; CDR3aa: CASSYAGQGEETQYF
j_gene: TRBJ2-3; v_gene: TRBV9; d_gene: TRBD2; abundance: NA; CDR3nt: TGTGCCAGCAGCGTGACTAGCGGGGGGGCCTGGTCAGATACGCAGTATTTT; CDR3aa: CASSVTSGGAWSDTQYF
j_gene: TRBJ2-3; v_gene: TRBV4-1; d_gene: NA; abundance: NA; CDR3nt: TGCGCCAGCAGCCAAGGTTGGGGGGTTACGCAGTATTTT; CDR3aa: CASSQGWGVTQYF
j_gene: TRBJ2-3; v_gene: TRBV30; d_gene: NA; abundance: few; CDR3nt: TGTGCCTGCCCAGGGGAGGGGCCAGATACGCAGTATTTT; CDR3aa: CACPGEGPDTQYF
j_gene: TRBJ2-7; v_gene: TRBV4-2; d_gene: TRBD1; abundance: NA; CDR3nt: TGTGCCAGCAGCCAAGTCCAGGGGGAGACCTACGAGCAGTACTTC; CDR3aa: CASSQVQGETYEQYF
j_gene: TRBJ2-2; v_gene: TRBV21-1; d_gene: NA; abundance: once; CDR3nt: TGTGCCAGCAGCAAACGGGAGAGGAGACTCACCGGGGAGCTGTTTTTT; CDR3aa: CASSKRERRLTGELFF
j_gene: TRBJ1-2; v_gene: TRBV28; d_gene: NA; abundance: NA; CDR3nt: TGTGCCAGCAGTCCCCCGCGGGGCGCTTGGTCCAACTATGGCTACACCTTC; CDR3aa: CASSPPRGAWSNYGYTF
j_gene: TRBJ2-7; v_gene: TRBV6-1; d_gene: NA; abundance: NA; CDR3nt: TGTGCCAGCAGTGAAATAGGACATAACTCCTACGAGCAGTACTTC; CDR3aa: CASSEIGHNSYEQYF
j_gene: TRBJ2-7; v_gene: TRBV6-5; d_gene: NA; abundance: once; CDR3nt: TGTGCCAGCAGCTTCGTAGAGACAGGCTACGAGCAGTACTTC; CDR3aa: CASSFVETGYEQYF
j_gene: TRBJ2-5; v_gene: TRBV5-6; d_gene: NA; abundance: NA; CDR3nt: TGTGCCAGCAGCTTGGCCTGGGAAGGGTTGGGGGGAGAGACCCAGTACTTC; CDR3aa: CASSLAWEGLGGETQYF
j_gene: TRBJ2-2; v_gene: TRBV5-4; d_gene: NA; abundance: once; CDR3nt: TGTGCCAGCAGGCTCCCCGGGGCCGGGGAGCTGTTTTTT; CDR3aa: CASRLPGAGELFF
j_gene: TRBJ2-7; v_gene: TRBV5-4; d_gene: NA; abundance: NA; CDR3nt: TGTGCCAGCAGCTTGGATCTACCCCCCTACGAGCAGTACTTC; CDR3aa: CASSLDLPPYEQYF
j_gene: TRBJ2-1; v_gene: TRBV10-3; d_gene: NA; abundance: NA; CDR3nt: TGTGCCATCAGTGACGGGTACAATGAGCAGTTCTTC; CDR3aa: CAISDGYNEQFF
j_gene: TRBJ1-1; v_gene: TRBV28; d_gene: NA; abundance: NA; CDR3nt: TGTGCCAGCACCCATCACCGGGGGACTGAAGCTTTCTTT; CDR3aa: CASTHHRGTEAFF
j_gene: TRBJ1-5; v_gene: TRBV6-5; d_gene: NA; abundance: NA; CDR3nt: TGTGCCAGCAGTTACTCCCTCCATCAGCCCCAGCATTTT; CDR3aa: CASSYSLHQPQHF
j_gene: TRBJ1-4; v_gene: TRBV5-1; d_gene: TRBD1; abundance: NA; CDR3nt: TGCGCCAGCAGGCACACAGGGGGGGATGAAAAACTGTTTTTT; CDR3aa: CASRHTGGDEKLFF
j_gene: TRBJ2-1; v_gene: TRBV2; d_gene: NA; abundance: NA; CDR3nt: TGTGCCAGCAGTGCGTTTAATGAGCAGTTCTTC; CDR3aa: CASSAFNEQFF
j_gene: TRBJ2-7; v_gene: TRBV4-1; d_gene: TRBD2; abundance: NA; CDR3nt: TGCGCCAGCAGCCAGACCGGGACTAGCTTCTACGAGCAGTACTTC; CDR3aa: CASSQTGTSFYEQYF
j_gene: TRBJ1-2; v_gene: TRBV28; d_gene: NA; abundance: NA; CDR3nt: TGTGCCAGCAGTTTTGGCGGGGCACCCTATGGCTACACCTTC; CDR3aa: CASSFGGAPYGYTF